This T cell receptor beta chain was recorded in a study of tumor-infiltrating lymphocytes in primary liver carcinoma. Study-wide results and limits: Against blood, tumors held a significantly higher top-250-clone fraction (p = 0.039). Pairs of tumor regions overlapped more than tumor-adjacent and tumor-blood pairs did. Because the samples were bulk unsorted, the study did not compare CD4+ and CD8+ repertoires.

Germline DNA was also extracted, and blood RNA derived from unsorted whole blood. Total RNA (about 500 ng) served as template for TCR beta cDNA synthesis primed by a constant-region primer. Libraries covering TCR beta were generated through three nested multiplex PCR rounds (using a slightly modified ARM-PCR). Running roughly 10 cycles apiece, the first two PCR rounds relied on TRBV1-TRBV30 forward primers together with a C-beta reverse primer. TCRdb re-called the multiplex PCR reads through MiXCR, storing one row per CDR3 protein. The sample records fewer than 400,000 distinct CDR3 sequences, roughly three fifths being singletons. The table lists this clonotype with a few counts. Its antigen is as yet unknown. J lost 3 bases, V lost 6 bases, and 14 bases had no gene match. The CDR3 length is 17 residues. In germline, CDR1 is LGHNA, CDR2 YNFKEQ.

The chain has TRBV4-2 and TRBJ2-3; 8 bases are a match to TRBD2. This receptor was taken from a woman under 40 with primary liver carcinoma and hepatitis B virus infection. Sequences were obtained from peripheral blood. The CDR3: CASRLTQESGGTDTQYF. The CDR3, as DNA: TGTGCCAGCAGACTTACTCAGGAGAGCGGGGGAACAGATACGCAGTATTTT.